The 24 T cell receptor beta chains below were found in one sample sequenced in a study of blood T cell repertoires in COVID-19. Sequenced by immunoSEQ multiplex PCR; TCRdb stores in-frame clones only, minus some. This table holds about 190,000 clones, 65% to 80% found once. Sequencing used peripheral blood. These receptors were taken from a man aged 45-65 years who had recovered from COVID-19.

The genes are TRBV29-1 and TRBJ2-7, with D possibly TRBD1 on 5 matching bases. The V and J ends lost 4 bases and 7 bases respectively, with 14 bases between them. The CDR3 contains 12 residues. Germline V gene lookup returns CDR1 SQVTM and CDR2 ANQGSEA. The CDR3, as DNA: TGCAGCGTTGCTAGGGGCAGTCGGGAGCAGTACTTC. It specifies CSVARGSREQYF.

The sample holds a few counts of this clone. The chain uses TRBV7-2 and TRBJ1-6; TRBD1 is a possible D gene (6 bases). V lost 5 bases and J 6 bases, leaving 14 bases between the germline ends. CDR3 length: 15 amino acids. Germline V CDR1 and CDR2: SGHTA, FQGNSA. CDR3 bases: TGTGCCAGCAGCCTTGGACAGCTTTCTAATTCACCCCTCCACTTT. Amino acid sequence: CASSLGQLSNSPLHF. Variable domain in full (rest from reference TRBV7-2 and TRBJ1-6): GAGVSQSPSNKVTEKGKDVELRCDPISGHTALYWYRQSLGQGLEFLIYFQGNSAPDKSGLPSDRFSAERTGGSVSTLTIQRTQQEDSAVYLCASSLGQLSNSPLHFGNGTRLTVT.

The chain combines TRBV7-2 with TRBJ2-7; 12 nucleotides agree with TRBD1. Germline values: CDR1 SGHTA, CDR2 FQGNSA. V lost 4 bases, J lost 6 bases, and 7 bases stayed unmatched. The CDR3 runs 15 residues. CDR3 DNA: TGTGCCAGCAGCTCTCCGGGACAGGGGGCTCTCGAGCAGTACTTC. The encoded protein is CASSSPGQGALEQYF.

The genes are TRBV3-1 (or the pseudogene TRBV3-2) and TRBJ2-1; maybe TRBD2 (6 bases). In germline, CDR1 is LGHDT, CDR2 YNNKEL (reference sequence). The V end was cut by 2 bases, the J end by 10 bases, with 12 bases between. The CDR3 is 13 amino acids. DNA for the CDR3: TGTGCCAGCAGCCAAATGACCGGAGGGGAGCAGTTCTTC. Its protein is CASSQMTGGEQFF.

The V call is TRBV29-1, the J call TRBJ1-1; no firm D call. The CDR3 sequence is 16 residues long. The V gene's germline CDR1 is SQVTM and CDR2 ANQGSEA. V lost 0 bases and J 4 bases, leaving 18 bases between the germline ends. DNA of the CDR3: TGCAGCGTTGAAGATCCCCGGAGTGGTCGGATCACTGAAGCTTTCTTT. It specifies CSVEDPRSGRITEAFF.

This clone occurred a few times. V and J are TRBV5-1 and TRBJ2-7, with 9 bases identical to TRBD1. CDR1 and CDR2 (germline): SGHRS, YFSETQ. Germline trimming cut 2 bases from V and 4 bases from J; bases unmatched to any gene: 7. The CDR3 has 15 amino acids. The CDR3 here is CASSFGTGKSYEQYF. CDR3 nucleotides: TGCGCCAGCAGCTTCGGGACAGGGAAGTCGTACGAGCAGTACTTC.

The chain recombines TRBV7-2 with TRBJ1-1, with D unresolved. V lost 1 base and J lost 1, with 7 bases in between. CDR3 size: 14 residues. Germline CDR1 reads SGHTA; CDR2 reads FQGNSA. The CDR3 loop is CASSLVVQNTEAFF. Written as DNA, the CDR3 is TGTGCCAGCAGCTTAGTGGTACAGAACACTGAAGCTTTCTTT. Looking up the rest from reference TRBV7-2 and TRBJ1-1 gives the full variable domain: GAGVSQSPSNKVTEKGKDVELRCDPISGHTALYWYRQSLGQGLEFLIYFQGNSAPDKSGLPSDRFSAERTGGSVSTLTIQRTQQEDSAVYLCASSLVVQNTEAFFGQGTRLTVV.

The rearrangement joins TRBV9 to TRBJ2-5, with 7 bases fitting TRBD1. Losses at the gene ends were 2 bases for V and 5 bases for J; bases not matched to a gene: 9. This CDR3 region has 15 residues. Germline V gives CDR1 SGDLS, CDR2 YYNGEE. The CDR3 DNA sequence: TGTGCCAGCAGCGTGGGACAGCGGAGATTGGAGACCCAGTACTTC. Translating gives CASSVGQRRLETQYF.

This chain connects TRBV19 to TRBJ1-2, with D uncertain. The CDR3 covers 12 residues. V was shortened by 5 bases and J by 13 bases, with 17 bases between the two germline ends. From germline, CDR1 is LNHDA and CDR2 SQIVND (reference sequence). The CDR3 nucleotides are TGTGCCAGTAGTGAGCGACGGGGTGGTGGCACCTTC. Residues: CASSERRGGGTF.

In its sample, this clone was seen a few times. CDR3 loop: CASRRQNYEQYF. The DNA of the CDR3 is TGTGCCAGCAGGCGACAGAACTACGAGCAGTACTTC. The V call is TRBV2, the J call TRBJ2-7; D possibly corresponds to TRBD1 (5 bases). Germline CDR1 is SNHLY and CDR2 is FYNNEI. The CDR3 has 12 amino acids. Between the trimmed V and J ends, which lost 6 bases and 3 bases, there was a span of 9 bases.

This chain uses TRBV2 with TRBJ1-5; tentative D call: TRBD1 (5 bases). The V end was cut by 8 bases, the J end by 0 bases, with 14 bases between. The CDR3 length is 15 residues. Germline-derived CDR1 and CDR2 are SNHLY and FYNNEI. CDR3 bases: TGTGCCAGCGGGGGGTCTAGGGCTAGCAATCAGCCCCAGCATTTT. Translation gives CASGGSRASNQPQHF.

CDR3 region: CASSLAATEQYF. As DNA, the CDR3 is TGTGCCAGCAGCTTAGCGGCGACTGAGCAGTACTTC. V gene TRBV7-2 combines with J gene TRBJ2-7, with D unresolved. Trimming took off 0 bases at V and 7 bases at J, with 7 bases between the two ends. The CDR3 is made up of 12 amino acids. Germline V lookup: CDR1 SGHTA, CDR2 FQGNSA. The full variable domain, rest sourced from reference TRBV7-2 and TRBJ2-7, is GAGVSQSPSNKVTEKGKDVELRCDPISGHTALYWYRQSLGQGLEFLIYFQGNSAPDKSGLPSDRFSAERTGGSVSTLTIQRTQQEDSAVYLCASSLAATEQYFGPGTRLTVT.

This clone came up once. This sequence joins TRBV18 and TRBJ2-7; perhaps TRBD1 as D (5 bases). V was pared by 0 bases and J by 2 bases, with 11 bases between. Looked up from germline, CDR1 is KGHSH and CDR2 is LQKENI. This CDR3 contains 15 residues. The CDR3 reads CASSPPTGDPYEQYF. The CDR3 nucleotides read TGTGCCAGCTCACCACCCACAGGCGATCCCTACGAGCAGTACTTC.

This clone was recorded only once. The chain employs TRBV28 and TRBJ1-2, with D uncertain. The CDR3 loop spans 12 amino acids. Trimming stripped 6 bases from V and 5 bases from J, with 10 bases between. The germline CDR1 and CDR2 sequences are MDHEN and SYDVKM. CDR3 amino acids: CASRFATYGYTF. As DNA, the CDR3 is TGTGCCAGCAGGTTTGCTACTTATGGCTACACCTTC.

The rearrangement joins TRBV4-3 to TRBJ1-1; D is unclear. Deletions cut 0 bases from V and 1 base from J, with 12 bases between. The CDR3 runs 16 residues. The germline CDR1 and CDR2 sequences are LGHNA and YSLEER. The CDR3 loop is CASSQEGGRRNTEAFF. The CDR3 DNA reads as TGCGCCAGCAGCCAAGAGGGAGGGCGGAGGAACACTGAAGCTTTCTTT.

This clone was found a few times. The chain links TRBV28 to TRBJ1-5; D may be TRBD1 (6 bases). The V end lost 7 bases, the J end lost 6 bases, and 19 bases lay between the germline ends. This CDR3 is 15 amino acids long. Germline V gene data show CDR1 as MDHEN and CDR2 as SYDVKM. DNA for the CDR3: TGTGCCAGCACCCTGCCCCAGGGGACGGGTCAGCCCCAGCATTTT. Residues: CASTLPQGTGQPQHF.

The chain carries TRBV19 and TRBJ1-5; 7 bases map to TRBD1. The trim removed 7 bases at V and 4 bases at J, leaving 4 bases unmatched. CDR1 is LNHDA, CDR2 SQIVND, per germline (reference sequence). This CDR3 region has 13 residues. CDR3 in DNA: TGTGCCAGTAACAGGGGACGGAATCAGCCCCAGCATTTT. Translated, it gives CASNRGRNQPQHF. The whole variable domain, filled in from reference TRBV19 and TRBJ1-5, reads DGGITQSPKYLFRKEGQNVTLSCEQNLNHDAMYWYRQDPGQGLRLIYYSQIVNDFQKGDIAEGYSVSREKKESFPLTVTSAQKNPTAFYLCASNRGRNQPQHFGDGTRLSIL.

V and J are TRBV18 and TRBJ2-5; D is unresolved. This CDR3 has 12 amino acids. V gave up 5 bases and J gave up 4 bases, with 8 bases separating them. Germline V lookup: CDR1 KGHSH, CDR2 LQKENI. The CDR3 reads CASSTRSETQYF. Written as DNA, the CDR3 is TGTGCCAGCTCAACCAGGTCAGAGACCCAGTACTTC.

The CDR3, as DNA: TGTGCCACCAGCAGATCCTACTTTACCGGGACTAGCGTTAATGAGCAGTTCTTC. Translating it yields CATSRSYFTGTSVNEQFF. This chain uses TRBV15 with TRBJ2-1, with TRBD2 identical over 10 bases. Per the germline V gene, CDR1 is LNHNV and CDR2 is YYDKDF (reference sequence). J gave up 7 bases and V 2 bases, and 14 bases lay outside the gene matches. This CDR3 is 18 amino acids long.

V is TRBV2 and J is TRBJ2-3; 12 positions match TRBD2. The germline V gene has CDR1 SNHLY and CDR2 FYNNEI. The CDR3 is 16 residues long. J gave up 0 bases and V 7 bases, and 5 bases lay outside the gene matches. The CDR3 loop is CASTRTSGDSTDTQYF. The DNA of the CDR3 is TGTGCCAGCACACGGACTAGCGGGGATAGCACAGATACGCAGTATTTT.

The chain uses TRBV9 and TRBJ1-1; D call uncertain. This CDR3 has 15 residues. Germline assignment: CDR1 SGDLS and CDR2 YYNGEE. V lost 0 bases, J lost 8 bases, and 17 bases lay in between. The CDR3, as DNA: TGTGCCAGCAGCGTAGATGGAGGGAACACTCCGGAAGCTTTCTTT. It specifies CASSVDGGNTPEAFF.

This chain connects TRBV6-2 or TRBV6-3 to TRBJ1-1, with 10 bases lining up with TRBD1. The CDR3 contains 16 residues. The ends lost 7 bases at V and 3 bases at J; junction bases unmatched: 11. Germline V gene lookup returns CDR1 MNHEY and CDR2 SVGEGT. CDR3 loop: CASNPRRDRGDTEAFF. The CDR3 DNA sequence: TGTGCCAGCAACCCACGCCGGGACAGGGGTGACACTGAAGCTTTCTTT.

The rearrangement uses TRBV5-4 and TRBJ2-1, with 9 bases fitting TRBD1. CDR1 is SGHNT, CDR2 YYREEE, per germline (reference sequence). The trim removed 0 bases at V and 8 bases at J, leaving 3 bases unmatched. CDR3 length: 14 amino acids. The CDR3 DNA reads TGTGCCAGCAGCTTGGTGCGACAGGGGGATGAGCAGTTCTTC. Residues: CASSLVRQGDEQFF. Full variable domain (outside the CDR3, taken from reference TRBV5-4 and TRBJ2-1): ETGVTQSPTHLIKTRGQQVTLRCSSQSGHNTVSWYQQALGQGPQFIFQYYREEENGRGNFPPRFSGLQFPNYSSELNVNALELDDSALYLCASSLVRQGDEQFFGPGTRLTVL.

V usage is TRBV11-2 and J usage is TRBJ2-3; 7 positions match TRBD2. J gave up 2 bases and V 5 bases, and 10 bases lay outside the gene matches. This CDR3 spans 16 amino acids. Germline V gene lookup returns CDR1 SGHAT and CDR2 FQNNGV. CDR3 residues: CASSPEAGWATDTQYF. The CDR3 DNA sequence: TGTGCCAGCAGCCCTGAAGCGGGGTGGGCCACAGATACGCAGTATTTT.